This entry features one T cell receptor beta chain sequence. Trimming at V came to 5 bases and at J to 8 bases, leaving 8 bases not matched to a gene. The CDR3 contains 14 residues. Per the germline V gene, CDR1 is MNHEY and CDR2 is SVGAGI. This record belongs to a study of resident and recirculating memory T cells in vitiligo. In the study overall: Shave-biopsy epidermis from lesional and nonlesional skin was sequenced alongside PBMCs.

Here immunoSEQ multiplex PCR was the method, and the copy in TCRdb shows in-frame clones only, minus some. The sample lists about 42,000 clones, 92% occurring once. Source material: blood. The origin of this receptor is a male donor with vitiligo. The V gene is TRBV6-5, the J gene TRBJ1-2, with TRBD1 identical over 10 bases. CDR3 in amino acids: CASSRGGQGKGYTF. Written as DNA, the CDR3 is TGTGCCAGCAGTCGGGGGGGACAGGGGAAAGGCTACACCTTC.